This T cell receptor beta chain was documented in a study of control samples from healthy donors and cancer patients. The method was immunoSEQ multiplex PCR; TCRdb's version includes in-frame clones alone and lacks a portion of them. The table records over 150,000 clones, around 96% of them present only once. Trimming pared 7 bases from V and 0 bases from J, leaving 13 bases between. The CDR3 contains 15 residues. Per the germline V gene, CDR1 is ENHRY and CDR2 is SYGVKD. The chain joins TRBV10-3 to TRBJ1-3, with no clear D. This TCR derives from a man between 40 and 49 years old in good health. Sequenced material: blood. CDR3 protein: CAIMEGDSSGNTIYF. The CDR3 region has the DNA TGTGCCATCATGGAGGGCGATAGCTCTGGAAACACCATATATTTT.